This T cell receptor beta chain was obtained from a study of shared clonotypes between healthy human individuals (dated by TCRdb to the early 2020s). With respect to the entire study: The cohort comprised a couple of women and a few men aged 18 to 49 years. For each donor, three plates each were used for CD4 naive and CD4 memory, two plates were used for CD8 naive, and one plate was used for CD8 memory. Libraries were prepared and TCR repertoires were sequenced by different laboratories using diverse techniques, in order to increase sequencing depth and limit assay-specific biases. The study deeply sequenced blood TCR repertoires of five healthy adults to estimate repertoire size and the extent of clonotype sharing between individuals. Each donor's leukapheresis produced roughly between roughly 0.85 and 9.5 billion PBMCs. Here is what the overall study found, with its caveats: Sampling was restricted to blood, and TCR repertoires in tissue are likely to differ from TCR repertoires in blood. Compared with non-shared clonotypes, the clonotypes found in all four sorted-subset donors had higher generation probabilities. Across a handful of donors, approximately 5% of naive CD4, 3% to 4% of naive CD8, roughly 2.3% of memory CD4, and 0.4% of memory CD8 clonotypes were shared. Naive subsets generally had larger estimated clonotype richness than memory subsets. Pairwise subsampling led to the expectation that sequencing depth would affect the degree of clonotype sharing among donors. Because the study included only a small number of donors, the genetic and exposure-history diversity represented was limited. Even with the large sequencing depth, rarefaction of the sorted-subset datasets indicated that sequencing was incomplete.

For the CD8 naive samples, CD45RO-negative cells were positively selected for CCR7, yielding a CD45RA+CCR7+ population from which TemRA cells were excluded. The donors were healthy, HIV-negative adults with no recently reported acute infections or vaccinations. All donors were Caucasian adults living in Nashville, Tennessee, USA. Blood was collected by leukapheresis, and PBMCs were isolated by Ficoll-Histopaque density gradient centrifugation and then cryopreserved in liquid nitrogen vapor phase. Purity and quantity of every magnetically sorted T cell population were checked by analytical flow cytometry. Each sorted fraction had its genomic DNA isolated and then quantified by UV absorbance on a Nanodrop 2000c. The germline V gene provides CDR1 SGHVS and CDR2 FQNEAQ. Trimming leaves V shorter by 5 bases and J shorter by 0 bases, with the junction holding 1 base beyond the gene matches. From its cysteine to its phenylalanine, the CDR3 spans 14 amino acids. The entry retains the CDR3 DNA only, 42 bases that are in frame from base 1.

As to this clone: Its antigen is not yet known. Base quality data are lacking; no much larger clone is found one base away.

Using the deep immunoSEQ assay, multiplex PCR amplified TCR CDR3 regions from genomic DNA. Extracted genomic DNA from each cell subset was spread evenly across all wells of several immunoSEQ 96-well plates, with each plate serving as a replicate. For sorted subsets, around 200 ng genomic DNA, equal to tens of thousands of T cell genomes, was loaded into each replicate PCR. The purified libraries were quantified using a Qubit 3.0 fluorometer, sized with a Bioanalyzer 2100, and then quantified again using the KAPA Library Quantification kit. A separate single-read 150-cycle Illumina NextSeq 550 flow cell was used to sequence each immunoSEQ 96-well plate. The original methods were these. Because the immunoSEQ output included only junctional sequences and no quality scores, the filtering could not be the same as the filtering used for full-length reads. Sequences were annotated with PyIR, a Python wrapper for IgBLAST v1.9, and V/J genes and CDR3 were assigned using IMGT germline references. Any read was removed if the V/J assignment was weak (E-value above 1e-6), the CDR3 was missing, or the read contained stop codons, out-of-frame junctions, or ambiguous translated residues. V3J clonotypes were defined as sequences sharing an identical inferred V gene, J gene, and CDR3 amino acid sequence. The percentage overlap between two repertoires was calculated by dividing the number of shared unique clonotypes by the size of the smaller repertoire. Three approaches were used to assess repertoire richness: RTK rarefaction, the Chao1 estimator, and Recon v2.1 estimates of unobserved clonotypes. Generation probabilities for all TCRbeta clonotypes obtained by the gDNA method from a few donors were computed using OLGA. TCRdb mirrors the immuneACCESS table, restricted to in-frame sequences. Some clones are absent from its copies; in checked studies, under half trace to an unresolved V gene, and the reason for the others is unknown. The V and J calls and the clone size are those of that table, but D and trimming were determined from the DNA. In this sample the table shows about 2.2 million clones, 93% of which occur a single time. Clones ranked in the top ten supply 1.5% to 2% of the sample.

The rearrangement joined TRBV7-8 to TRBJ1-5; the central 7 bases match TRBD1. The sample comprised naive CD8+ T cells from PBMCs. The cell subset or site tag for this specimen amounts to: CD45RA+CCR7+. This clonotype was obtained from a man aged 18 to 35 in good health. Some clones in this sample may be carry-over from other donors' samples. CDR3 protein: CASSGTASNQPQHF. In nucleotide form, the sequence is TGTGCCAGCAGCGGGACAGCTAGCAATCAGCCCCAGCATTTT.